The 26 T cell receptor beta chains below come from one sample, sequenced in a study of PD-1 and CTLA-4 blockade in melanoma. Sequencing used immunoSEQ multiplex PCR; TCRdb keeps in-frame clones, though not all of them. The top ten clones hold 7.5% to 10% of a sample with nearly 30,000 clones, roughly nine tenths of them seen once. This specimen consisted of CD8+ T cells from peripheral blood, obtained before anti-PD-1 treatment. The receptors were sampled from a human donor with melanoma.

The chain links TRBV27 to TRBJ2-7; the D gene could be TRBD1 or TRBD2 (6 bases each). Between the trimmed V and J ends, which lost 5 bases and 3 bases, there was a span of 17 bases. The CDR3 length is 15 residues. Looked up from germline, CDR1 is MNHEY and CDR2 is SMNVEV (reference sequence). The CDR3, as DNA: TGTGCCAGCAGTCTGGATTTGGGGGGCAACTACGAGCAGTACTTC. This encodes CASSLDLGGNYEQYF.

The V and J genes are TRBV6-1 and TRBJ1-2, with no clear D. V was pared by 0 bases and J by 4 bases, with 6 bases between. CDR1 and CDR2 from the germline V gene are MNHNS and SASEGT. The CDR3 has 13 amino acids. CDR3 in amino acids: CASSEAQTYGYTF. The CDR3 DNA reads as TGTGCCAGCAGTGAAGCCCAGACCTATGGCTACACCTTC.

V and J are TRBV6-5 and TRBJ2-4; D assignment may be TRBD1 or TRBD2 (6 bases each). Trimming removed 6 bases at V and 7 bases at J, with 16 bases between. CDR3 length: 14 residues. Germline V gene sequence: CDR1 MNHEY, CDR2 SVGAGI. The CDR3 coding sequence is TGTGCCAGCAGACTACAGGGCGGAGGGAACATTCAGTACTTC. Its translation: CASRLQGGGNIQYF.

CDR3 region: CASSPGQGGYEQYF. The CDR3 nucleotides read TGTGCCAGCAGCCCGGGACAGGGGGGATACGAGCAGTACTTC. V is TRBV27 and J is TRBJ2-7, with TRBD1 identical over 11 bases. CDR3 length: 14 amino acids. CDR1 and CDR2 from the germline V gene are MNHEY and SMNVEV (reference sequence). The trim removed 6 bases at V and 4 bases at J, leaving 5 bases unmatched.

The DNA for the CDR3 is TGTGCCAGCAGTTTGGGGGAGGACTATGGCTACACCTTC. Amino acids: CASSLGEDYGYTF. The chain links TRBV12-3 or TRBV12-4 to TRBJ1-2; D is perhaps TRBD1 (5 bases). The CDR3 spans 13 residues. Trimming left V 3 bases short and J 3 bases short, with 8 bases between.

V gene TRBV27 combines with J gene TRBJ2-3, with D tentatively TRBD1 (6 bases). This CDR3 is 14 amino acids long. V shed 6 bases and J shed 4 bases, with 14 bases lying between them. Germline values: CDR1 MNHEY, CDR2 SMNVEV (reference sequence). DNA for the CDR3: TGTGCCAGCAGCCCGGCAGGGGCCCCAGATACGCAGTATTTT. Encoded protein: CASSPAGAPDTQYF.

This rearrangement joins TRBV5-1 to TRBJ2-1, with D perhaps being TRBD1 or TRBD2 (5 bases each). Per the germline V gene, CDR1 is SGHRS and CDR2 is YFSETQ. The CDR3 runs 14 residues. Deletions cut 2 bases from V and 5 bases from J, with 11 bases between. CDR3 DNA: TGCGCCAGCAGCTTTGGGGGAGAAAACAATGAGCAGTTCTTC. Translation gives CASSFGGENNEQFF. The full variable domain, in which reference TRBV5-1 and TRBJ2-1 provide the parts outside the CDR3, is KAGVTQTPRYLIKTRGQQVTLSCSPISGHRSVSWYQQTPGQGLQFLFEYFSETQRNKGNFPGRFSGRQFSNSRSEMNVSTLELGDSALYLCASSFGGENNEQFFGPGTRLTVL.

DNA for the CDR3: TGTGCCAGCAGCCTCGTGACAGGGGGAAACACTGAAGCTTTCTTT. Translated, it gives CASSLVTGGNTEAFF. The V and J genes are TRBV28 and TRBJ1-1; TRBD1 aligns across 9 bases. V gave up 6 bases and J gave up 2 bases; unmatched junction bases: 7. The CDR3 spans 15 residues. CDR1 MDHEN and CDR2 SYDVKM come from the germline V gene.

This chain uses TRBV30 with TRBJ2-2; D might be TRBD2 (6 bases). Germline values: CDR1 GTSNPN, CDR2 SVGIG (reference sequence). Trimming stripped 5 bases from V and 6 bases from J, with 25 bases between. CDR3 length: 17 amino acids. CDR3 in DNA: TGTGCCTGGTTTGATCTAGGGACCCCCGGCGGGGCCGGGGAGCTGTTTTTT. Residues: CAWFDLGTPGGAGELFF.

The genes are TRBV29-1 and TRBJ2-1; D remains unclear. V dropped 1 base and J dropped 0 bases, with 16 bases sitting between them. Germline V gene lookup returns CDR1 SQVTM and CDR2 ANQGSEA. The CDR3 spans 17 residues. The CDR3 sequence: CSVEGRPASSSYNEQFF. CDR3 coding DNA: TGCAGCGTTGAAGGGCGGCCAGCGTCGAGCTCCTACAATGAGCAGTTCTTC.

The chain links TRBV6-6 to TRBJ2-1; the match to TRBD2 covers 7 bases. The V segment lost 6 bases and the J segment 5 bases; nucleotides outside the gene matches: 10. CDR1 MNHNY and CDR2 SVGAGI come from the germline V gene (reference sequence). This CDR3 spans 15 amino acids. DNA of the CDR3: TGTGCCAGCAGCCGGGAGGAACTACTCAACAATGAGCAGTTCTTC. This sequence encodes CASSREELLNNEQFF.

The rearrangement uses TRBV28 and TRBJ2-7; 9 positions match TRBD2. Germline-derived CDR1 and CDR2 are MDHEN and SYDVKM. The ends lost 5 bases at V and 7 bases at J; junction bases unmatched: 9. This CDR3 spans 14 amino acids. CDR3 region: CASSGTGAGGEQYF. CDR3 nucleotide sequence: TGTGCCAGCAGTGGCACAGGGGCGGGAGGGGAGCAGTACTTC. Full variable domain (outside the CDR3, taken from reference TRBV28 and TRBJ2-7): DVKVTQSSRYLVKRTGEKVFLECVQDMDHENMFWYRQDPGLGLRLIYFSYDVKMKEKGDIPEGYSVSREKKERFSLILESASTNQTSMYLCASSGTGAGGEQYFGPGTRLTVT.

The gene calls are TRBV5-1 and TRBJ2-7; 7 positions match TRBD2. The CDR3 totals 15 residues. Germline values: CDR1 SGHRS, CDR2 YFSETQ. The V segment lost 1 base and the J segment 3 bases; nucleotides outside the gene matches: 7. DNA of the CDR3: TGCGCCAGCAGCTTGTTGACTAGCAGAAACTACGAGCAGTACTTC. Translating it yields CASSLLTSRNYEQYF.

The chain carries TRBV28 and TRBJ1-1, with D tentatively TRBD1 (5 bases). This CDR3 has 14 amino acids. Per the germline V gene, CDR1 is MDHEN and CDR2 is SYDVKM. V was shortened by 3 bases and J by 8 bases, with 16 bases between the two germline ends. CDR3 sequence: CASSFHAGDREAFF. In nucleotides, the CDR3 is TGTGCCAGCAGTTTCCATGCGGGGGACCGCGAAGCTTTCTTT.

V gene TRBV30 combines with J gene TRBJ1-4, with D possibly being TRBD1 (5 bases). CDR1 is GTSNPN, CDR2 SVGIG, per germline (reference sequence). V was cut by 5 bases and J by 3 bases, with 22 bases left in between. The CDR3 has 17 amino acids. In nucleotides, the CDR3 is TGTGCCTGGCAGACCGGAACCCTCATGACAGCTAATGAAAAACTGTTTTTT. It codes for CAWQTGTLMTANEKLFF.

In its sample, this clone is medium-sized. This chain uses TRBV6-5 with TRBJ1-2; a weak D match, TRBD1 (6 bases). CDR3 length: 16 residues. V gave up 0 bases and J gave up 4 bases, with 15 bases separating them. Germline-derived CDR1 and CDR2 are MNHEY and SVGAGI. The CDR3 nucleotides are TGTGCCAGCAGTTACTCTCGGGGGGCCCTCAGCTATGGCTACACCTTC. Translating it yields CASSYSRGALSYGYTF.

The chain uses TRBV9 and TRBJ2-3, with 8 bases identical to TRBD2. There are 15 residues in the CDR3. The J segment lost 3 bases and the V segment lost 4 bases, leaving 7 bases of the junction unmatched. CDR1 and CDR2 (germline): SGDLS, YYNGEE. CDR3 sequence: CASSTAGVSTDTQYF. For the CDR3, the DNA is TGTGCCAGCAGCACAGCGGGAGTATCGACAGATACGCAGTATTTT.

The rearrangement joins TRBV12-3 or TRBV12-4 to TRBJ2-1; D is unclear. V lost 5 bases and J lost 9, with 11 bases in between. The CDR3 sequence is 12 residues long. In DNA, the CDR3 is TGTGCCAGCAGTCCTGACCACGGTGAGCAGTTCTTC. Its protein product is CASSPDHGEQFF.

This clone was seen only a few times. The chain links TRBV10-3 to TRBJ2-7, with a possible D match to TRBD1 (5 bases). Germline values: CDR1 ENHRY, CDR2 SYGVKD. Trimming took 0 bases from V and 2 from J, leaving 14 bases between them. CDR3 length equals 16 residues. The CDR3 nucleotides read TGTGCCATCAGTGAGTCTGGGGCTACCTCTACCTACGAGCAGTACTTC. Its protein product is CAISESGATSTYEQYF.

The gene calls are TRBV6-5 and TRBJ1-1; D unclear. The V gene's germline CDR1 is MNHEY and CDR2 SVGAGI. This CDR3 is built from 11 residues. Trimming pared 6 bases from V and 7 bases from J, leaving 9 bases between. DNA for the CDR3: TGTGCCAGCAGCCCCGGGAATGAAGCTTTCTTT. This gives the protein CASSPGNEAFF.

This clone was found once. The rearrangement joins TRBV28 to TRBJ2-1; D is unresolved. The germline V gene has CDR1 MDHEN and CDR2 SYDVKM. The CDR3 runs 14 residues. V was cut by 6 bases and J by 1 base, with 10 bases left in between. The CDR3 spells CASSFMESYNEQFF. CDR3 DNA sequence: TGTGCCAGCAGCTTTATGGAGTCCTACAATGAGCAGTTCTTC.

The table lists this clone with a count of one. The chain combines TRBV27 with TRBJ2-7, with TRBD2 matching over 10 bases. J lost 2 bases, V lost 3 bases, and 4 bases had no gene match. The CDR3 covers 15 residues. Germline V lookup: CDR1 MNHEY, CDR2 SMNVEV (reference sequence). The CDR3 region has the DNA TGTGCCAGCAGTTTTGGACTAGCGGACGCCTACGAGCAGTACTTC. This codes for CASSFGLADAYEQYF.

The chain employs TRBV4-1 and TRBJ1-5, with D maybe TRBD1 (6 bases). V lost 2 bases, J lost 4 bases, and 18 bases lay in between. The CDR3 sequence is 17 residues long. Germline CDR1 is MGHRA and CDR2 is YSYEKL. This CDR3 reads CASSQRDLQGENQPQHF. DNA for the CDR3: TGCGCCAGCAGCCAAAGAGATTTACAGGGTGAAAATCAGCCCCAGCATTTT.

This rearrangement joins TRBV7-3 to TRBJ2-1; no firm D call. V dropped 6 bases and J dropped 4 bases, with 16 bases sitting between them. There are 15 residues in the CDR3. The germline V gene has CDR1 SGHTA and CDR2 FQGTGA. This chain's CDR3 is CASSLDSALYNEQFF. The DNA of the CDR3 is TGTGCCAGCAGTCTCGACTCGGCCCTTTACAATGAGCAGTTCTTC. Full variable domain (missing parts from reference TRBV7-3 and TRBJ2-1): GAGVSQTPSNKVTEKGKYVELRCDPISGHTALYWYRQSLGQGPEFLIYFQGTGAADDSGLPNDRFFAVRPEGSVSTLKIQRTERGDSAVYLCASSLDSALYNEQFFGPGTRLTVL.

This clone was recorded once. The genes are TRBV24-1 and TRBJ2-5, with unresolved D. The CDR3 loop spans 19 amino acids. CDR1 is KGHDR and CDR2 is SFDVKD in the germline V gene. V was trimmed by 1 base and J by 0 bases, leaving 20 bases between them. The DNA of the CDR3 is TGTGCCACCAGTGATTTCCGGCCAGGTACGTCCGACAACCAAGAGACCCAGTACTTC. As protein: CATSDFRPGTSDNQETQYF.

The V and J genes are TRBV2 and TRBJ1-1, with D possibly matching TRBD1 (6 bases). Between the trimmed V and J ends, which lost 10 bases and 2 bases, there was a span of 11 bases. From germline, CDR1 is SNHLY and CDR2 FYNNEI. CDR3 length: 12 residues. Written as DNA, the CDR3 is TGTGCCATACAGGGCGTAAACACTGAAGCTTTCTTT. Its protein product is CAIQGVNTEAFF.